This T cell receptor (beta chain) was sequenced for a study of shared clonotypes between healthy human individuals. For the study at large: Three men and two women, aged 18 to 49, were donors.

At deep level, the assay was performed. The authors sequenced unsorted PBMC DNA on ten immunoSEQ deep assay plates. TCRdb's table, derived via immunoSEQ multiplex PCR, lists solely in-frame clones and lacks some. The sample lists fewer than 700,000 clones, around 78% seen once, with around 12% in the top ten. This clone was detected only a few times. A much larger clone differs from this one at a single base, so this may be a read error. The same CDR3 arises from other DNA sequences in this sample as well. Germline CDR1 reads GTSNPN; CDR2 reads SVGIG (reference sequence). The CDR3 is 14 amino acids. The gene calls are TRBV30 and TRBJ1-4; D may be TRBD1 (5 bases). This TCR came from a woman aged 40 to 49 in good health. Some clones in this sample may be carry-over from other donors' samples. Sequencing was done on a sample of PBMCs. The CDR3 DNA follows: TGTGCATGGAATCCAGGGTTGGGTAATGAAAAACTGTTTTTT. Amino acid sequence: CAWNPGLGNEKLFF.